One and the same sample provided the 21 T cell receptor beta chains below, sequenced in a study of cytotoxic CD8 clonotypes in ibrutinib-treated CLL. The assay was immunoSEQ multiplex PCR, and TCRdb's table has in-frame clones only and misses some. Among some 23,000 clones, 65% to 70% were seen once, and the ten largest hold roughly 47%. The input for sequencing was PBMCs, taken at disease progression, from a patient treated with ibrutinib. The receptor set was obtained from a human donor with chronic lymphocytic leukemia.

The chain uses TRBV20-1 and TRBJ2-5; TRBD1 is a possible D gene (5 bases). From germline, CDR1 is DFQATT and CDR2 SNEGSKA (reference sequence). The CDR3 is made up of 11 amino acids. The V gene lost 7 bases and the J gene lost 5 bases, with 11 bases spanning the gap. The chain's CDR3 is CSGTGTETQYF. DNA of the CDR3: TGCAGTGGCACAGGAACGGAGACCCAGTACTTC.

With regard to this clone: Other DNA sequences in the sample encode the same CDR3. CDR3: CASSQVAGLTDTQYF. As DNA, the CDR3 is TGTGCCAGCAGCCAAGTAGCGGGCCTCACAGATACGCAGTATTTT. The chain employs TRBV4-2 and TRBJ2-3, with 7 bases lining up with TRBD2. The CDR3 is made up of 15 amino acids. V dropped 1 base and J dropped 2; count of bases not matched to a gene: 3. Germline assignment: CDR1 LGHNA and CDR2 YNFKEQ.

In this sample, this clone turned up once. The chain is built from TRBV1 and TRBJ1-1; TRBD1, as called in the table, went unchecked against the DNA. TRBV1 is a pseudogene locus. The CDR3 loop spans 13 amino acids. In nucleotides, the CDR3 is TGCACCAGCAGCGACAGAAAGAACACTGAAGCTTTCTTT. This codes for CTSSDRKNTEAFF.

V is TRBV5-1 and J is TRBJ1-4, with D tentatively TRBD1 (6 bases). This CDR3 is built from 14 residues. Trimming took off 3 bases at V and 6 bases at J, with 12 bases between the two ends. Per the germline V gene, CDR1 is SGHRS and CDR2 is YFSETQ. CDR3 DNA: TGCGCCAGCAGCTCGGGCAGGGGAGATGAAAAACTGTTTTTT. Translating it yields CASSSGRGDEKLFF.

This clone appeared many times. The V gene is TRBV4-2, the J gene TRBJ2-2; TRBD1 or TRBD2 may be the D gene (6 bases each). Trimming left V 5 bases short and J 4 bases short, with 17 bases between. Germline V CDR1 and CDR2: LGHNA, YNFKEQ. The CDR3 runs to 16 residues. The CDR3 DNA reads TGTGCCAGCAGCTTGGGACGGGGGCTTGGCACCGGGGAGCTGTTTTTT. It translates to CASSLGRGLGTGELFF.

This clone has more than one count but fewer than ten. The J gene is TRBJ2-1, the V gene TRBV4-2; TRBD1 agrees at 10 bases. Germline CDR1 LGHNA, CDR2 YNFKEQ. Trimming removed 3 bases from V and 5 bases from J; junction bases left unmatched: 7. The CDR3 consists of 16 residues. The CDR3 region has the DNA TGTGCCAGCAGCCATTACTCCGGGACAGGGGACAATGAGCAGTTCTTC. Translated: CASSHYSGTGDNEQFF.

This clone was observed a few times. V and J are TRBV2 and TRBJ1-6; D is unresolved. The CDR3 length is 13 residues. The V and J ends lost 7 bases and 9 bases respectively, with 13 bases between them. The germline gives CDR1 SNHLY, CDR2 FYNNEI. The CDR3 sequence is CASNLLGSSPLHF. The CDR3 region has the DNA TGTGCCAGCAATCTCCTGGGGTCTTCACCCCTCCACTTT.

This sequence joins TRBV18 and TRBJ1-5; 7 bases map to TRBD1. This CDR3 comprises 15 residues. Germline V CDR1 and CDR2: KGHSH, LQKENI. V was clipped by 3 bases and J by 1 base; unmatched bases: 3. The CDR3 sequence is CASSPTGQSNQPQHF. The CDR3 coding sequence is TGTGCCAGCTCACCTACGGGACAGAGCAATCAGCCCCAGCATTTT.

V and J are TRBV6-5 and TRBJ2-5, with D perhaps assigned TRBD1 or TRBD2 (7 bases each). V shed 6 bases and J shed 5 bases, with 16 bases lying between them. From germline, CDR1 is MNHEY and CDR2 SVGAGI. The CDR3 contains 14 residues. The CDR3 coding sequence is TGTGCCAGCAGCCCAGGGGGAGGGTGGGAGACCCAGTACTTC. Its translation: CASSPGGGWETQYF.

This sequence joins TRBV6-5 and TRBJ1-2; TRBD1 matches at 8 bases. Germline V lookup: CDR1 MNHEY, CDR2 SVGAGI. The CDR3 length is 15 residues. J lost 4 bases, V lost 7 bases, and 11 bases had no gene match. CDR3 nucleotides: TGTGCCAGCACCCTCCATACCGACAGGGGCTATGGCTACACCTTC. Amino acid sequence: CASTLHTDRGYGYTF.

This chain joins TRBV4-1 and TRBJ2-6; D is uncertain. V shed 4 bases and J shed 4 bases, with 5 bases lying between them. The CDR3 length is 13 residues. The germline V gene has CDR1 MGHRA and CDR2 YSYEKL. CDR3 nucleotide sequence: TGCGCCAGCAGCCTTGTCGGGGCCAACGTCCTGACTTTC. As protein: CASSLVGANVLTF.

This chain joins TRBV29-1 and TRBJ2-7; maybe TRBD1 (6 bases). Germline V gene data show CDR1 as SQVTM and CDR2 as ANQGSEA. Trimming took 4 bases from V and 5 from J, leaving 15 bases between them. This CDR3 is built from 13 residues. The CDR3 loop is CSVVVPPGDEQYF. The CDR3 DNA reads TGCAGCGTTGTTGTCCCACCAGGGGACGAGCAGTACTTC.

V usage is TRBV9 and J usage is TRBJ1-2, with a possible D match to TRBD1 (5 bases). This CDR3 has 16 amino acids. V was clipped by 2 bases and J by 1 base, with 15 bases between them. Germline V gene lookup returns CDR1 SGDLS and CDR2 YYNGEE. The CDR3 region has the DNA TGTGCCAGCAGCGTGTCGACAGAACCACTTAACTATGGCTACACCTTC. Translation: CASSVSTEPLNYGYTF.

The rearrangement links TRBV7-8 to TRBJ1-2; D is uncertain. The CDR3 is 15 amino acids. Per germline, CDR1 SGHVS and CDR2 FQNEAQ. Trimming left V 0 bases short and J 4 bases short, with 12 bases between. CDR3 protein: CASSLAKDVSYGYTF. The CDR3 DNA is TGTGCCAGCAGCTTAGCGAAGGATGTGAGCTATGGCTACACCTTC. Complete variable domain (other parts from reference TRBV7-8 and TRBJ1-2): GAGVSQSPRYKVAKRGQDVALRCDPISGHVSLFWYQQALGQGPEFLTYFQNEAQLDKSGLPSDRFFAERPEGSVSTLKIQRTQQEDSAVYLCASSLAKDVSYGYTFGSGTRLTVV.

This chain connects TRBV18 to TRBJ2-4, with D possibly being TRBD1 (6 bases). Germline V gene data show CDR1 as KGHSH and CDR2 as LQKENI. The ends were cut back, 0 bases at V and 6 bases at J, with 15 bases in the middle. The CDR3 is 16 residues long. The CDR3 DNA reads as TGTGCCAGCTCACCACCTGGGGCAGGGGTGGTAAACATTCAGTACTTC. Its protein product is CASSPPGAGVVNIQYF.

The J gene is TRBJ1-1, the V gene TRBV27; 9 bases align to TRBD1. The V and J ends lost 1 base and 3 bases, in that order; junction bases with no gene match: 9. The CDR3 contains 17 residues. The germline V gene has CDR1 MNHEY and CDR2 SMNVEV (reference sequence). CDR3 DNA sequence: TGTGCCAGCAGTTTATATCGCCTCGGACAGGGGCACACTGAAGCTTTCTTT. It is translated as CASSLYRLGQGHTEAFF.

Only one count was recorded for this clone. This rearrangement joins TRBV5-4 to TRBJ1-2; 8 positions agree with TRBD1. The CDR3 length is 13 residues. The V gene's germline CDR1 is SGHNT and CDR2 YYREEE (reference sequence). V gave up 7 bases and J gave up 8 bases; unmatched junction bases: 10. The CDR3 protein is CASRSQGAKGYTF. In nucleotides, the CDR3 is TGTGCCAGCCGAAGCCAGGGGGCCAAGGGCTACACCTTC.

This clone occurred a few times. The rearrangement joins TRBV5-1 to TRBJ2-4, with D perhaps being TRBD1 or TRBD2 (5 bases each). CDR1 and CDR2 (germline): SGHRS, YFSETQ. Trimming took off 3 bases at V and 7 bases at J, with 11 bases between the two ends. CDR3 length equals 13 residues. The CDR3 sequence is CASSSGPTNIQYF. Written as DNA, the CDR3 is TGCGCCAGCAGCTCGGGACCGACTAACATTCAGTACTTC. Looking up the rest from reference TRBV5-1 and TRBJ2-4 gives the full variable domain: KAGVTQTPRYLIKTRGQQVTLSCSPISGHRSVSWYQQTPGQGLQFLFEYFSETQRNKGNFPGRFSGRQFSNSRSEMNVSTLELGDSALYLCASSSGPTNIQYFGAGTRLSVL.

The chain recombines TRBV7-9 with TRBJ1-1; D remains ambiguous. The V end lost 2 bases, the J end lost 3 bases, and 13 bases lay between the germline ends. Per the germline V gene, CDR1 is SEHNR and CDR2 is FQNEAQ (reference sequence). The CDR3 runs 15 residues. The CDR3 sequence is CASSLIRTEDTEAFF. As DNA, the CDR3 is TGTGCCAGCAGCTTAATTAGGACCGAAGACACTGAAGCTTTCTTT.

This clone was picked up a small number of times. The rearrangement links TRBV18 to TRBJ1-3; maybe TRBD1 (5 bases). The V end lost 3 bases, the J end lost 0 bases, and 9 bases lay between the germline ends. CDR1 and CDR2 (germline): KGHSH, LQKENI. This CDR3 comprises 15 residues. The CDR3 spells CASSPPDSSGNTIYF. CDR3 sequence (DNA): TGTGCCAGCTCACCTCCAGACAGCTCTGGAAACACCATATATTTT.

CDR3 sequence (DNA): TGCAGCGTTGTGGGCGATCCGGGTGGGACTGAAGCTTTCTTT. Its translation is CSVVGDPGGTEAFF. The genes are TRBV29-1 and TRBJ1-1; D not resolved. V lost 4 bases and J lost 5, with 17 bases in between. The CDR3 covers 14 residues. Germline lookup yields CDR1 SQVTM and CDR2 ANQGSEA.